This entry is about one TCR beta chain. These data are taken from a study of Ad26.COV2.S vaccination and SARS-CoV-2 variants. V was cut by 3 bases and J by 8 bases, with 10 bases left in between. CDR3 size: 12 residues. The germline gives CDR1 MNHEY, CDR2 SMNVEV (reference sequence). The protocol was immunoSEQ multiplex PCR, while the TCRdb copy is restricted to in-frame clones and leaves out a portion. The sample holds fewer than 150,000 clones, 70% to 90% seen once. The chain carries TRBV27 and TRBJ1-1; no reliable D call. This clonotype was sampled from a human donor who had recovered from COVID-19. The sequencing used peripheral blood, collected after recovery from COVID-19. The CDR3 reads CASSFSGGEAFF. The CDR3 DNA reads as TGTGCCAGCAGTTTTTCGGGAGGAGAAGCTTTCTTT.